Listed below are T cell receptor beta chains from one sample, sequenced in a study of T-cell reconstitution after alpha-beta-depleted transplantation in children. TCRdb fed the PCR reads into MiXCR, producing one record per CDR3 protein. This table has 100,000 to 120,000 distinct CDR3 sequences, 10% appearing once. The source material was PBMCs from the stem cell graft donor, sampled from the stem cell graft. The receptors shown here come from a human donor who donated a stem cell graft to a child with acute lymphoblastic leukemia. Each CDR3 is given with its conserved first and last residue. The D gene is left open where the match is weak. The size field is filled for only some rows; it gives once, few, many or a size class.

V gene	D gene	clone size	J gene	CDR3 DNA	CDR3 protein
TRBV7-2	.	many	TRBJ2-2	TGTGCCAGCACGGAGGGGCCTACCGGGGAGCTGTTTTTT	CASTEGPTGELFF
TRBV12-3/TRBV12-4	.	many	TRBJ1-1	TGTGCCAGCAGTTTTCGGGGGGTGGGCACTGAAGCTTTCTTT	CASSFRGVGTEAFF
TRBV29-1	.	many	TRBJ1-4	TGCAGCGCTGGGGGCGGGAATGAAAAACTGTTTTTT	CSAGGGNEKLFF
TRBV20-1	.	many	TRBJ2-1	TGCAGTGCTGAGGGGCCAGGGTCGAACAATTACAATGAGCAGTTCTTC	CSAEGPGSNNYNEQFF
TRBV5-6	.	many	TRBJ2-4	TGTGCCAGCAGCCCGGACCCGACAGGGAGGATGAACATTCAGTACTTC	CASSPDPTGRMNIQYF
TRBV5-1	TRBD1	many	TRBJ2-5	TGCGCCAGCAGCGCGGCCGGGACAGGGTATCAAGAGACCCAGTACTTC	CASSAAGTGYQETQYF
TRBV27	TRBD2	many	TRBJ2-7	TGTGCCACCATATCGGTGGGCGGGAGATCCGAGCAGTACTTC	CATISVGGRSEQYF
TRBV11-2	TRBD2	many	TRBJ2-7	TGTGCCAGCAGCCCACCGCCGGGACTAGCGGGAGGAGTTAGGTCCTACGAGCAGTACTTC	CASSPPPGLAGGVRSYEQYF
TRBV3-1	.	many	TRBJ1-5	TGTGCCAGCAGCCAAGGAAGGGGATATCAGCCCCAGCATTTT	CASSQGRGYQPQHF
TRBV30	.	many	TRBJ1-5	TGTGCCTGGAGTGGACAGACGGTCAATCAGCCCCAGCATTTT	CAWSGQTVNQPQHF
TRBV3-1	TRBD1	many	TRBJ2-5	TGTGCCAGCAGCAAAGGACAGGGGGGTTTGGAGACCCAGTACTTC	CASSKGQGGLETQYF
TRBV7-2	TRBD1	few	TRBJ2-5	TGTGCCAGCAGCTTTCGGACAGGCACCCGCCAAGAGACCCAGTACTTC	CASSFRTGTRQETQYF
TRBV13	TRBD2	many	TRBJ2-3	TGTGCCAGCAGCTTTTTCCCACCGGGACTAGCGGATCCTAGCACAGATACGCAGTATTTT	CASSFFPPGLADPSTDTQYF
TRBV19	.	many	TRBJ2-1	TGTGCCAGTAGTGTTTCTTGGGATAGCTCCTACAATGAGCAGTTCTTC	CASSVSWDSSYNEQFF
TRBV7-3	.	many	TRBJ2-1	TGTGCCAGCAGTCAAGGGTACGGGACTCCGTTAAGTAGTGAGCAGTTCTTC	CASSQGYGTPLSSEQFF
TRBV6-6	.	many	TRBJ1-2	TGTGCCAGCGAGGCAGGCGATTATGGCTACACCTTC	CASEAGDYGYTF
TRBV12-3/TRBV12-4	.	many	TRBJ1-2	TGTGCCAGCAGTTTAGTATCGGGACAAGGGGGGGATGGCTACACCTTC	CASSLVSGQGGDGYTF
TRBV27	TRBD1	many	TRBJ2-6	TGTGCCAGCAGTCCGGGACAGGGGCCCCTCTCTGGGGCCAACGTCCTGACTTTC	CASSPGQGPLSGANVLTF
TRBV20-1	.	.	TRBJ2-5	TGCAGTGCTACCTTTGGAGAGACCCAGTACTTC	CSATFGETQYF
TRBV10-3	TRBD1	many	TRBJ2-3	TGTGCCATCAGACTGGGACAGGTCGGTACAGATACGCAGTATTTT	CAIRLGQVGTDTQYF
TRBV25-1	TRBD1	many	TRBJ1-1	TGTGCCAGCAGTGAATATAAGGGGGCGAACACTGAAGCTTTCTTT	CASSEYKGANTEAFF
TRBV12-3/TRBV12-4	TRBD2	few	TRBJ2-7	TGTGCCAGCAGCCCCGGGACTAGGACCTGGAAGTACTTC	CASSPGTRTWKYF
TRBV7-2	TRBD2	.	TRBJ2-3	TGTGCCAGCAGCTTAATGGGTCGCGGGAGGGGAGCAGATACGCAGTATTTT	CASSLMGRGRGADTQYF
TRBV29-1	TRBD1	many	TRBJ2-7	TGCAGCGTTGAAGAGAGGACAGGGCCCTACGAGCAGTACTTC	CSVEERTGPYEQYF
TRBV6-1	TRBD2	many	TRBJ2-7	TGTGCCAGCAGTGAAGGGGGCGGGAGGGCCTACGAGCAGTACTTC	CASSEGGGRAYEQYF
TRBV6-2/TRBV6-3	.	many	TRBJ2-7	TGTGCCAGCAGTTACGAGAGTCCCTACGAGCAGTACTTC	CASSYESPYEQYF
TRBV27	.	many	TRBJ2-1	TGTGCCAGCAGTTTATGGGGCGGGGCGGACCTCAATGAGCAGTTCTTC	CASSLWGGADLNEQFF
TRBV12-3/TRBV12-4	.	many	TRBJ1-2	TGTGCCAGCAGTCCCACGGGACGGAGGAACTATGGCTACACCTTC	CASSPTGRRNYGYTF
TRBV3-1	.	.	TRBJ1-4	TGTGCCAGCAGCCCCTTTTCGGGAAGCTCTAATGAAAAACTGTTTTTT	CASSPFSGSSNEKLFF
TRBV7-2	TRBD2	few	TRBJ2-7	TGTGCCAGCAGCCGGGGGGGGGTGGCCGGTTCCTACGAGCAGTACTTC	CASSRGGVAGSYEQYF
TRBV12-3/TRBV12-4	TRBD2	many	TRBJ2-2	TGTGCCAGCAACCAACTAGCGGGGCACACCGGGGAGCTGTTTTTT	CASNQLAGHTGELFF